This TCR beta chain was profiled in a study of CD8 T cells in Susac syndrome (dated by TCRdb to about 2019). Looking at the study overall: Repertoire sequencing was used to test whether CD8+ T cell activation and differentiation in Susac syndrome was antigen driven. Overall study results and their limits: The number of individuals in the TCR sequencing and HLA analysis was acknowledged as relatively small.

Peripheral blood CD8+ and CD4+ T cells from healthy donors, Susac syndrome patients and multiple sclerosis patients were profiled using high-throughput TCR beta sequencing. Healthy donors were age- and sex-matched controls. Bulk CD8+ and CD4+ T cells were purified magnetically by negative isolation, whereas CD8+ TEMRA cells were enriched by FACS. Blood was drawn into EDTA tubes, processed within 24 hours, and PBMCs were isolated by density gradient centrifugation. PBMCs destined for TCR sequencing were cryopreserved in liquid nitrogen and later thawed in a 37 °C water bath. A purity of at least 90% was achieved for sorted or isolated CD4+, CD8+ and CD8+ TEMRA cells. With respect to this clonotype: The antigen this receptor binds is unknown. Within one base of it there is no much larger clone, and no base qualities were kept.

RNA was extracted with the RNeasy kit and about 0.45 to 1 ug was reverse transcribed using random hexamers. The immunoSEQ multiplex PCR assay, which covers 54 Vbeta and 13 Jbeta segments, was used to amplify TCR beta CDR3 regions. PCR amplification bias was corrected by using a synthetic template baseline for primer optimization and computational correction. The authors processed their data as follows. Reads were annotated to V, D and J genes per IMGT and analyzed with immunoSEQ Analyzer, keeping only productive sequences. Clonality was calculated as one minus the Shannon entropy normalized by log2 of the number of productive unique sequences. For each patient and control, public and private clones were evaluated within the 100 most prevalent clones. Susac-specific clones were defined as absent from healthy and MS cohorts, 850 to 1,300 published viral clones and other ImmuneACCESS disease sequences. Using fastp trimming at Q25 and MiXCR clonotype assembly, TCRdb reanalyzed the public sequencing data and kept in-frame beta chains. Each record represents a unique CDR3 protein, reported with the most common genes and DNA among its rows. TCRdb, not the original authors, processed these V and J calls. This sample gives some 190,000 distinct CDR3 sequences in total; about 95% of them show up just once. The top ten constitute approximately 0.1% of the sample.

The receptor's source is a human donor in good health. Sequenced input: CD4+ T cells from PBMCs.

At the DNA level, the sequence is TGTGCCAGCAGCGAGCAAATAGCGGGATTCAATGAGCAGTTCTTC. The translation is CASSEQIAGFNEQFF. The chain uses TRBV9 and TRBJ2-1, with TRBD2 identical over 8 junction bases. CDR1 and CDR2 are drawn from the germline V gene: SGDLS, YYNGEE. Taken from cysteine to phenylalanine, the CDR3 has 15 residues. The CDR3 DNA has 45 bases and is translated from base 1. The V end gives up 3 bases and the J end 6 bases, leaving 8 bases in the junction not matched to a gene.